This T cell receptor (beta chain) was documented in a study of OX40 agonist ivuxolimab in advanced cancers. Study-level results: Expanded peripheral T cell antigen specificity was not determined.

CDR1 and CDR2 (germline): SEHNR, FQNEAQ (reference sequence). Trimming cost V 6 bases and J 4 bases; bases outside gene matches: 4. The CDR3 runs 14 residues. Peripheral blood came from all dose cohorts at three timepoints. Assay: immunoSEQ multiplex PCR; the TCRdb copy retains only in-frame clones and omits some. The table has about 94,000 clones, roughly 88% seen once. Note on this clone: Its cognate antigen is unknown.

The source is an adult with an advanced solid tumor such as melanoma, head and neck, liver or kidney cancer. The gene calls are TRBV7-9 and TRBJ2-2; the match to TRBD1 covers 8 bases. Sample: CD4+ or CD8+ T cells sorted from blood, taken in a trial of the OX40 agonist ivuxolimab. CDR3 DNA sequence: TGTGCCAGCAGGGGTACAGGGGGCACCGGGGAGCTGTTTTTT. This codes for CASRGTGGTGELFF.